This entry is about one T cell receptor beta chain. Profiling relied on immunoSEQ multiplex PCR, and the TCRdb table lists in-frame clones only, not all of them. Of about 86,000 clones in the sample, around 90% were seen once. The sample originates from a study of T cell changes during pregnancy in multiple sclerosis. Germline assignment: CDR1 SGHTA and CDR2 FQGNSA. J was trimmed by 9 bases and V by 2 bases; bases with no gene match: 7. The length of the CDR3 is 15 residues. The receptor was derived from a female donor in good health, enrolled as a control in a pregnancy study. V usage is TRBV7-2 and J usage is TRBJ1-6, with TRBD1 matching over 7 bases. The sample was peripheral blood, taken in the first trimester of pregnancy. The CDR3, as DNA: TGTGCCAGCAGCTTACCCGACAGGGCCGGTTCACCCCTCCACTTT. Protein sequence: CASSLPDRAGSPLHF. Together with reference TRBV7-2 and TRBJ1-6, the CDR3 gives the full variable domain: GAGVSQSPSNKVTEKGKDVELRCDPISGHTALYWYRQSLGQGLEFLIYFQGNSAPDKSGLPSDRFSAERTGGSVSTLTIQRTQQEDSAVYLCASSLPDRAGSPLHFGNGTRLTVT.